The T cell receptor (beta chain) under discussion was sequenced for a study of vaccination and CD4 T cells after COVID-19. Across the study: Six men and four women formed the convalescents, two being Hispanic. Post-vaccine sampling followed dose two by a median 72 days (range 14 to 241). The study's findings and limits: Median counts of SARS-CoV-2-reactive clonotypes increased from roughly 22 to 38; this difference was not significant.

A note on this clonotype: Its antigen is not known.

With the Oncomine TCR Beta short-read assay, DNA from cultured CD4+ T cells was sequenced. TCRdb re-analysed the PCR reads in MiXCR, keeping a single row per CDR3 protein. This table holds about 14,000 distinct CDR3 sequences, about 29% found once. Germline assignment: CDR1 SGHTA and CDR2 FQGNSA. V dropped 8 bases and J dropped 1 base, with 11 bases sitting between them. CDR3 length: 13 residues. Treatment given: approximately nine-day PBMC culture with coronavirus spike peptide pools or control peptides (ViraFEST assay). After expanding antigen-specific T cells with peptide pools, ViraFEST sequenced their TCRs.

The specimen sequenced was cultured CD4+ T cells from blood. The chain combines TRBV7-2 with TRBJ2-5; perhaps TRBD2 as D (6 bases). This TCR was recovered from a human donor with COVID-19. The CDR3: CASLRDFQETQYF. CDR3 nucleotide sequence: TGTGCCAGCTTGAGGGACTTCCAAGAGACCCAGTACTTC.